These 6 T cell receptor beta chains came from one sample sequenced in a study of blood T cell repertoires in COVID-19. Libraries were prepared by immunoSEQ multiplex PCR; TCRdb keeps only in-frame clonotypes and omits some of them. The sample carries 200,000 to 300,000 clones, more than 75% recorded once. Sequenced input: PBMCs or T cells enriched from blood (not recorded which). The source of these receptors is a woman aged 18 to 35 who had recovered from COVID-19.

This chain connects TRBV7-2 to TRBJ2-7; D is perhaps TRBD1 (5 bases). V lost 8 bases to trimming and J lost 5 bases, with 13 bases between them. This CDR3 spans 12 amino acids. Germline V lookup: CDR1 SGHTA, CDR2 FQGNSA. CDR3 bases: TGTGCCAGCGGGGAAGGGGTCGACGAGCAGTACTTC. This sequence encodes CASGEGVDEQYF.

Ten or more counts support this clone. The chain combines TRBV2 with TRBJ2-5, with 7 bases aligning to TRBD2. V shed 1 base and J 0 bases; nucleotides not matched to a gene: 8. Germline V gene data show CDR1 as SNHLY and CDR2 as FYNNEI. The CDR3 contains 17 residues. This chain's CDR3 is CASSEGTSAMYQETQYF. The CDR3 bases are TGTGCCAGCAGTGAAGGAACTAGCGCCATGTACCAAGAGACCCAGTACTTC.

This clone has a single count. The CDR3 loop is CASSLAVGVQPTNYGYTF. The CDR3 coding sequence is TGTGCCAGCAGCTTAGCAGTGGGAGTACAGCCAACTAACTATGGCTACACCTTC. This chain uses TRBV7-2 with TRBJ1-2; D not certain. The CDR3 is made up of 18 amino acids. Between the trimmed V and J ends, which lost 0 bases and 0 bases, there was a span of 17 bases. Germline V CDR1 and CDR2: SGHTA, FQGNSA.

J is TRBJ2-1 and V is TRBV19; possible D gene TRBD2, 6 bases. CDR1 and CDR2 (germline): LNHDA, SQIVND (reference sequence). The CDR3 sequence is 14 residues long. With 5 bases removed from V and 7 bases from J, the gap between germline ends came to 15 bases. DNA of the CDR3: TGTGCCAGTAGTCCAATCTCGCGGGGAAATGAGCAGTTCTTC. It encodes CASSPISRGNEQFF.

The chain is built from TRBV4-1 and TRBJ2-5; 8 bases are shared with TRBD2. The CDR3 consists of 18 residues. The J segment lost 2 bases and the V segment lost 0 bases, leaving 11 bases of the junction unmatched. Germline CDR1 reads MGHRA; CDR2 reads YSYEKL. CDR3 nucleotides: TGCGCCAGCAGCCAAGAAGGGGCAGGAAGCGGGAGTCAAGAGACCCAGTACTTC. Residues: CASSQEGAGSGSQETQYF.

This clone was counted at least ten times. V is TRBV2 and J is TRBJ2-1; D possibly corresponds to TRBD2 (6 bases). Per the germline V gene, CDR1 is SNHLY and CDR2 is FYNNEI. V dropped 5 bases and J dropped 7 bases, with 15 bases sitting between them. The CDR3 runs 14 residues. CDR3 in amino acids: CASSWTIATNEQFF. The CDR3 DNA follows: TGTGCCAGCAGTTGGACTATTGCGACAAATGAGCAGTTCTTC.